This T cell receptor (beta chain) is from a study of T cell clonality in common variable immunodeficiency. Overall study findings and caveats: Fewer TCRbeta clones were shared among CVID subjects than controls. What drives increased CVID clonality needs T cell subpopulation sequencing. CVID subjects showed higher TCRbeta clonality than healthy controls. Common variable immunodeficiency TCR beta sequences reportedly had fewer deletions and N-nucleotide insertions. Patient heterogeneity in the CVID cohort limited correlations between repertoire features and clinical complications.

Trimming removed 5 bases at V and 4 bases at J, with 21 bases between. CDR1 is KGHSH, CDR2 LQKENI, per germline. This CDR3 is built from 17 residues. Here immunoSEQ multiplex PCR was the method, and the copy in TCRdb shows in-frame clones only, minus some. The profile covers some 16,000 clones, none occurring a single time. This clone occurred a few times. The target antigen is unknown. The CDR3 extends 3 residues past the end of the read, so its final part is completed from the germline J gene. The chain links TRBV18 to TRBJ2-1, with D perhaps TRBD2 (7 bases). The sample taken for sequencing was peripheral blood mononuclear cells. The TCR originated in a human donor with common variable immunodeficiency. CDR3 protein: CASSYAWGRGAYNEQFF. CDR3 DNA, as far as it was read: TGTGCCAGCTCATATGCCTGGGGACGGGGGGCTTACAATGAG.